The sequence of this T cell receptor beta chain was determined in a study of T cells in localized non-small cell lung cancer. Study findings and constraints: Analysis by sequencing included only one tumor region, so heterogeneity remains possible.

Some clones are missing from TCRdb's copy, which holds only in-frame ones; the method was immunoSEQ multiplex PCR. The sample contains fewer than 3,500 clones, around 18% of which appear only once. Concerning this clone: As yet, its antigen is unknown.

CDR1 and CDR2 (germline): SGDLS, YYNGEE. This CDR3 is built from 13 residues. V was trimmed by 7 bases and J by 0 bases, leaving 5 bases between them. The sample here was lung tumor tissue, taken before any cancer treatment. The origin of this receptor is a man aged 35-69 years with stage I squamous cell lung carcinoma. V usage is TRBV9 and J usage is TRBJ1-6, with D tentatively TRBD1 (5 bases). CDR3 nucleotide sequence: TGTGCCAGCGGGGGCTCCTATAATTCACCCCTCCACTTT. Residues: CASGGSYNSPLHF.